The 25 T cell receptor beta chains presented below share a single source sample, sequenced in a study of T-cell memory formation after mild COVID-19. TCRdb reanalysed the 5' RACE reads using MiXCR and keeps one entry per CDR3 protein. The table has some 340,000 distinct CDR3 sequences, 10% to 15% seen once. Sequencing was performed on PBMCs or a T cell subset sorted from them (not recorded which). The source is a man between 18 and 35 years old who had mild COVID-19 (a few samples of this study predate the infection). Cell type and time point are not known.

Only a few counts were recorded for this clonotype. V usage is TRBV7-2 and J usage is TRBJ2-3; D is tentatively TRBD1 or TRBD2 (5 bases each). The V gene's germline CDR1 is SGHTA and CDR2 FQGNSA. The CDR3 covers 13 residues. Deletions cut 5 bases from V and 4 bases from J, with 10 bases between. The CDR3 nucleotides are TGTGCCAGCAGCACCTGGGGACCAGATACGCAGTATTTT. Translation: CASSTWGPDTQYF.

This clonotype came up many times. The rearrangement joins TRBV18 to TRBJ2-2; D is unclear. The CDR3 covers 12 residues. Germline assignment: CDR1 KGHSH and CDR2 LQKENI. Trimming pared 5 bases from V and 5 bases from J, leaving 6 bases between. CDR3 sequence (DNA): TGTGCCAGCTCAGGTTGGACCGGGGAGCTGTTTTTT. It yields the protein CASSGWTGELFF.

V and J are TRBV20-1 and TRBJ2-5; no clear D. The germline V gene encodes CDR1 DFQATT and CDR2 SNEGSKA (reference sequence). V lost 0 bases, J lost 1 base, and 9 bases lay in between. This CDR3 region has 14 residues. The CDR3 DNA is TGCAGTGCTAGAGATCGGGCAGGCCAAGAGACCCAGTACTTC. Translated: CSARDRAGQETQYF.

This clonotype was recorded a few times. The genes are TRBV7-7 and TRBJ2-3; 11 bases align to TRBD2. Per germline, CDR1 SSHAT and CDR2 FNYEAQ (reference sequence). V lost 1 base and J lost 4; bases outside the gene matches: 4. CDR3 length: 16 residues. CDR3 loop: CASSLVAGGPADTQYF. DNA for the CDR3: TGTGCCAGCAGCTTAGTAGCGGGGGGGCCAGCAGATACGCAGTATTTT.

This sequence joins TRBV7-3 and TRBJ1-1, with D perhaps TRBD1 (6 bases). This CDR3 is built from 15 residues. The ends were cut back, 5 bases at V and 0 bases at J, with 13 bases in the middle. The germline V gene encodes CDR1 SGHTA and CDR2 FQGTGA. The CDR3 coding sequence is TGTGCCAGCAGCCCTCAGGGGACCATGAACACTGAAGCTTTCTTT. It codes for CASSPQGTMNTEAFF.

V is TRBV4-3 and J is TRBJ2-3, with D perhaps matching TRBD1 (6 bases). Trimming stripped 1 base from V and 6 bases from J, with 14 bases between. This CDR3 spans 15 amino acids. The germline gives CDR1 LGHNA, CDR2 YSLEER. The CDR3 DNA sequence: TGCGCCAGCAGCCAAGGGGGTTCAGGGGCGGATACGCAGTATTTT. Translation gives CASSQGGSGADTQYF.

The chain has TRBV20-1 and TRBJ2-1; the match to TRBD2 covers 9 bases. V dropped 3 bases and J dropped 4; count of bases not matched to a gene: 7. The CDR3 consists of 15 residues. CDR1 is DFQATT, CDR2 SNEGSKA, per germline (reference sequence). CDR3 in DNA: TGCAGTGCTAGGGGACTAGCAGTTCCATACAATGAGCAGTTCTTC. It yields the protein CSARGLAVPYNEQFF.

V gene TRBV30 combines with J gene TRBJ2-1; 9 bases map to TRBD2. Trimming at V came to 3 bases and at J to 7 bases, leaving 13 bases not matched to a gene. The V gene's germline CDR1 is GTSNPN and CDR2 SVGIG (reference sequence). CDR3 size: 16 residues. The CDR3 spells CAWRDPAGGFENEQFF. Here the CDR3 DNA reads TGTGCCTGGAGGGACCCAGCGGGGGGATTTGAGAATGAGCAGTTCTTC.

This clonotype was found a few times. This chain uses TRBV7-3 with TRBJ1-2; no firm D call. Deletions cut 0 bases from V and 0 bases from J, with 8 bases between. Germline CDR1 is SGHTA and CDR2 is FQGTGA. CDR3 length: 15 residues. CDR3 region: CASSLTGGTNYGYTF. The CDR3, as DNA: TGTGCCAGCAGCTTAACGGGAGGGACTAACTATGGCTACACCTTC.

This clonotype was detected only a few times. The chain carries TRBV6-2 or TRBV6-3 and TRBJ1-2, with no clear D. Germline V gene sequence: CDR1 MNHEY, CDR2 SVGEGT. Trimming shortened V by 2 bases and J by 5 bases, and 21 bases separated the two germline ends. The CDR3 is 17 amino acids. CDR3 protein: CASSYDTSRGGAYGYTF. The CDR3 DNA reads as TGTGCCAGCAGTTACGACACCAGCCGGGGAGGAGCATATGGCTACACCTTC.

With respect to this clonotype: One junction end disagrees with the germline gene, perhaps due to a read error. The chain combines TRBV5-1 with TRBJ1-4; 9 positions agree with TRBD1. The CDR3 covers 17 residues. The germline V gene encodes CDR1 SGHRS and CDR2 YFSETQ. The CDR3 here is CASSLKGQGATNEKLIF. DNA of the CDR3: TGCGCCAGCAGCTTGAAGGGACAGGGCGCAACTAATGAAAAACTGATTTTT.

This clonotype was detected only a few times. J is TRBJ1-2 and V is TRBV7-3; possibly TRBD1 for D (5 bases). Germline assignment: CDR1 SGHTA and CDR2 FQGTGA. Trimming shortened V by 5 bases and J by 8 bases, and 18 bases separated the two germline ends. The CDR3 runs to 14 residues. The CDR3 region is CASSGGDRARGYTF. CDR3 nucleotides: TGTGCCAGCAGCGGAGGGGACCGCGCGCGCGGCTACACCTTC. The whole variable domain, filled in from reference TRBV7-3 and TRBJ1-2, reads GAGVSQTPSNKVTEKGKYVELRCDPISGHTALYWYRQSLGQGPEFLIYFQGTGAADDSGLPNDRFFAVRPEGSVSTLKIQRTERGDSAVYLCASSGGDRARGYTFGSGTRLTVV.

The chain carries TRBV20-1 and TRBJ2-7, with a tentative D call TRBD1 (6 bases). V lost 5 bases and J 3 bases, leaving 14 bases between the germline ends. The CDR3 extends over 13 amino acids. The V gene's germline CDR1 is DFQATT and CDR2 SNEGSKA (reference sequence). The CDR3 sequence: CSALDRTVYEQYV. DNA for the CDR3: TGCAGTGCTCTCGATAGGACAGTCTACGAGCAGTACGTC.

The genes are TRBV24-1 and TRBJ2-7; D might be TRBD1 (6 bases). The CDR3 sequence is 12 residues long. Per the germline V gene, CDR1 is KGHDR and CDR2 is SFDVKD. The V end was cut by 4 bases, the J end by 6 bases, with 9 bases between. In DNA form, the CDR3 reads TGTGCCACCAGTGACCTCAGGGGCGAGCAGTACTTC. Protein product: CATSDLRGEQYF.

In this sample, this clonotype turned up a few times. The chain carries TRBV11-2 and TRBJ1-1, with D possibly TRBD1 on 6 matching bases. Germline loops: CDR1 SGHAT, CDR2 FQNNGV. This CDR3 has 12 amino acids. Trimming left V 5 bases short and J 7 bases short, with 11 bases between. The CDR3 DNA is TGTGCCAGCAGCATAGGACAGTTTGAAGCTTTCTTT. This translates into CASSIGQFEAFF.

In this sample, this clonotype turned up many times. The chain recombines TRBV12-3 or TRBV12-4 with TRBJ2-7; 7 nucleotides match TRBD2. With 5 bases clipped from V and 2 bases from J, the junction kept 9 bases outside the gene matches. The CDR3 covers 15 residues. In DNA, the CDR3 is TGTGCCAGCAGTCCCCGCGGGGGAGGCCCCTACGAGCAGTACTTC. Amino acids: CASSPRGGGPYEQYF.

This clonotype was detected ten times or more. V is TRBV19 and J is TRBJ2-2, with D unresolved. Germline-derived CDR1 and CDR2 are LNHDA and SQIVND (reference sequence). The germline V and J ends were trimmed by 0 bases and 5 bases, with 4 bases remaining between them. The CDR3 spans 13 residues. CDR3 sequence reads: CASSIDWTGELFF. The CDR3 region has the DNA TGTGCCAGTAGTATAGACTGGACCGGGGAGCTGTTTTTT.

The chain uses TRBV7-2 and TRBJ1-2; 8 bases fit TRBD1. The CDR3 loop spans 15 amino acids. V gave up 4 bases and J gave up 4 bases; unmatched junction bases: 8. In germline, CDR1 is SGHTA, CDR2 FQGNSA. The CDR3 DNA follows: TGTGCCAGCAGCTCGAGGCAGGGGGCCCTCTATGGCTACACCTTC. Translating it yields CASSSRQGALYGYTF.

The rearrangement uses TRBV7-2 and TRBJ2-7; 7 bases map to TRBD1. The V segment lost 0 bases and the J segment 1 base; nucleotides outside the gene matches: 0. The CDR3 is made up of 14 amino acids. The germline CDR1 and CDR2 sequences are SGHTA and FQGNSA. Here the CDR3 reads CASSLAGQSYEQYV. CDR3 in DNA: TGTGCCAGCAGCTTAGCGGGACAGTCCTACGAGCAGTACGTC.

The J gene is TRBJ2-3, the V gene TRBV18; tentative D call: TRBD2 (5 bases). Germline-derived CDR1 and CDR2 are KGHSH and LQKENI. Trimming cost V 3 bases and J 0 bases, with 13 bases left between them. CDR3 length equals 16 residues. The CDR3 DNA follows: TGTGCCAGCTCACCGCAGTCGAGGGTCAGCACAGATACGCAGTATTTT. The encoded protein is CASSPQSRVSTDTQYF.

There are a few counts of this clonotype. This rearrangement joins TRBV12-3 or TRBV12-4 to TRBJ2-3; TRBD2 agrees at 9 bases. The CDR3 has 16 amino acids. The V and J ends lost 4 bases and 2 bases, in that order; junction bases with no gene match: 7. The CDR3 nucleotides are TGTGCCAGCAGTTCTGTGGCGGGGGGGCCCACAGATACGCAGTATTTT. Translated, it gives CASSSVAGGPTDTQYF.

Only a few counts were recorded for this clonotype. V usage is TRBV9 and J usage is TRBJ2-3; D not certain. The V gene's germline CDR1 is SGDLS and CDR2 YYNGEE. This CDR3 has 13 residues. Deletions cut 0 bases from V and 4 bases from J, with 6 bases between. CDR3 nucleotides: TGTGCCAGCAGCGTAGAAGGCGCAGATACGCAGTATTTT. Its protein is CASSVEGADTQYF.

The table lists this clonotype with many counts. This sequence joins TRBV5-1 and TRBJ2-3; D is possibly TRBD1 (6 bases). CDR1 SGHRS and CDR2 YFSETQ come from the germline V gene. The CDR3 is 12 amino acids. The V gene lost 2 bases and the J gene lost 5 bases, with 6 bases spanning the gap. CDR3 amino acids: CASSLQGDTQYF. The CDR3 nucleotides are TGCGCCAGCAGCTTACAGGGAGATACGCAGTATTTT.

The V and J genes are TRBV3-1 and TRBJ2-2; D remains unclear. CDR3 size: 15 residues. Trimming pared 1 base from V and 3 bases from J, leaving 9 bases between. Germline CDR1 is LGHDT and CDR2 is YNNKEL (reference sequence). The CDR3 sequence is CASSQGTEHTGELFF. The CDR3 region has the DNA TGTGCCAGCAGCCAAGGGACGGAACACACCGGGGAGCTGTTTTTT.

The V gene is TRBV5-5, the J gene TRBJ1-3, with a weak D call TRBD1 (5 bases). V dropped 3 bases and J dropped 8 bases, with 15 bases sitting between them. CDR3 length: 14 amino acids. Germline CDR1 is SGHKS and CDR2 is YYEKEE (reference sequence). In DNA, the CDR3 is TGTGCCAGCAGCTCGGACTTGGGGCTGGACACCATATATTTT. This sequence encodes CASSSDLGLDTIYF.